The 16 T cell receptor beta chains in this list originate from one sample, sequenced in a study of Ad26.COV2.S vaccination and SARS-CoV-2 variants. Profiling relied on immunoSEQ multiplex PCR, and the TCRdb table lists in-frame clones only, not all of them. The sample contains about 350,000 clones, about nine tenths of which appear only once. The sample's treatment: some 20 received Ad26.COV2.S at low or high dose, single or two shots; 5 received placebo; per-sample allocation not given. The samples were gathered on day 63 after the first injection of vaccine or placebo. Specimen: peripheral blood, collected in a trial of Ad26.COV2.S vaccine versus placebo. These receptors were obtained from a person aged 18-60 years who received the Ad26.COV2.S COVID-19 vaccine or a placebo.

The CDR3 region has the DNA TGTGCCAGCAGCGCCGAACAGGGATGGGGCACTGAAGCTTTCTTT. Protein: CASSAEQGWGTEAFF. The chain uses TRBV9 and TRBJ1-1; tentative D call: TRBD1 (6 bases). The CDR3 is 15 amino acids. Germline V gene sequence: CDR1 SGDLS, CDR2 YYNGEE. The V and J ends lost 3 bases and 4 bases respectively, with 16 bases between them.

The V call is TRBV7-8, the J call TRBJ1-2, with D unclear. The CDR3 sequence is 13 residues long. The V end was cut by 5 bases, the J end by 4 bases, with 11 bases between. Germline V lookup: CDR1 SGHVS, CDR2 FQNEAQ. The CDR3 spells CASSLGEAYGYTF. The CDR3, as DNA: TGTGCCAGCAGCCTCGGGGAGGCCTATGGCTACACCTTC.

The chain uses TRBV18 and TRBJ2-5; TRBD2 aligns across 11 bases. Trimming took 0 bases from V and 5 from J; bases not matched to a gene: 20. This CDR3 region has 21 residues. Germline lookup yields CDR1 KGHSH and CDR2 LQKENI. CDR3 nucleotides: TGTGCCAGCTCACCACCGGGCTTTCCCGCTAGCGGGAGGATCGGGTCGGAGACCCAGTACTTC. Translating it yields CASSPPGFPASGRIGSETQYF.

V usage is TRBV5-3 and J usage is TRBJ1-2, with D perhaps matching TRBD1 (5 bases). TRBV5-3 is marked as an open reading frame, function uncertain. The germline V and J ends were trimmed by 0 bases and 6 bases, with 6 bases remaining between them. This CDR3 region has 12 residues. The CDR3 DNA sequence: TGTGCCAGAAGCTTGGCAGGGCATGGCTACACCTTC. This encodes CARSLAGHGYTF.

V usage is TRBV16 and J usage is TRBJ1-4, with TRBD1 matching 7 bases. CDR1 is KGHSY and CDR2 is FQNENV in the germline V gene. The CDR3 sequence is 14 residues long. J lost 7 bases, V lost 3 bases, and 5 bases had no gene match. The CDR3 is CASSQLTGVEKLFF. CDR3 nucleotide sequence: TGTGCCAGCAGCCAGCTAACAGGGGTTGAAAAACTGTTTTTT.

The chain combines TRBV19 with TRBJ2-2, with D perhaps being TRBD1 or TRBD2 (5 bases each). This CDR3 has 18 amino acids. Trimming stripped 4 bases from V and 0 bases from J, with 18 bases between. Germline CDR1 LNHDA, CDR2 SQIVND (reference sequence). The CDR3 sequence: CASSTSYGTATNTGELFF. The CDR3 DNA follows: TGTGCCAGTAGTACAAGCTACGGGACCGCAACGAACACCGGGGAGCTGTTTTTT.

This clone was seen only a few times. The CDR3 nucleotides read TGTGCCAGCAGTCCCCTCAACAGGGGTAGAGACTATGGCTACACCTTC. Its protein is CASSPLNRGRDYGYTF. The V call is TRBV27, the J call TRBJ1-2; TRBD1 matches 7 bases. Trimming removed 5 bases from V and 3 bases from J; junction bases left unmatched: 12. Germline values: CDR1 MNHEY, CDR2 SMNVEV (reference sequence). The CDR3 contains 16 residues.

The chain joins TRBV5-1 to TRBJ2-1; D is possibly TRBD1 (6 bases). CDR3 length: 14 amino acids. Between the trimmed V and J ends, which lost 2 bases and 8 bases, there was a span of 14 bases. Per germline, CDR1 SGHRS and CDR2 YFSETQ. For the CDR3, the DNA is TGCGCCAGCAGCTTTCAGGGGAAGACAGATGAGCAGTTCTTC. Encoded protein: CASSFQGKTDEQFF.

This chain uses TRBV7-6 with TRBJ1-3, with TRBD1 matching 10 bases. The CDR3 contains 16 residues. Trimming cost V 4 bases and J 0 bases; bases outside gene matches: 3. Looked up from germline, CDR1 is SGHVS and CDR2 is FNYEAQ. In DNA, the CDR3 is TGTGCCAGCAGCTACCGGGACAGGGGCTCTGGAAACACCATATATTTT. Its translation is CASSYRDRGSGNTIYF.

V and J are TRBV5-4 and TRBJ2-7; 11 bases align to TRBD1. Germline trimming cut 4 bases from V and 2 bases from J; bases unmatched to any gene: 5. The CDR3 spans 15 residues. Germline V gene lookup returns CDR1 SGHNT and CDR2 YYREEE (reference sequence). DNA of the CDR3: TGTGCCAGCAGCCCTGGACAGGGGGCTACCTACGAGCAGTACTTC. As protein: CASSPGQGATYEQYF.

This clone was counted a single time. The CDR3 nucleotides read TGTGCCAGTAGTCCTACAGGGGGAGAGACCCAGTACTTC. Its protein product is CASSPTGGETQYF. The chain has TRBV19 and TRBJ2-5, with 8 nucleotides matching TRBD1. V shed 5 bases and J 4 bases; nucleotides not matched to a gene: 3. Germline V gene data show CDR1 as LNHDA and CDR2 as SQIVND (reference sequence). This CDR3 has 13 amino acids.

There are many counts of this clone. The chain recombines TRBV28 with TRBJ2-1, with D perhaps TRBD1 (5 bases). Trimming stripped 5 bases from V and 0 bases from J, with 11 bases between. Germline V gene lookup returns CDR1 MDHEN and CDR2 SYDVKM. The CDR3 is 15 residues long. This CDR3 reads CASSLQGLSYNEQFF. CDR3 sequence (DNA): TGTGCCAGCAGTCTTCAGGGTCTCTCCTACAATGAGCAGTTCTTC.

The rearrangement uses TRBV6-1 and TRBJ2-1; D perhaps matches TRBD2 (5 bases). The CDR3 is 17 residues long. The V gene's germline CDR1 is MNHNS and CDR2 SASEGT. The V gene lost 2 bases and the J gene lost 8 bases, with 22 bases spanning the gap. The CDR3 loop is CASSELRVAKGMDEQFF. As DNA, the CDR3 is TGTGCCAGCAGTGAACTACGGGTAGCGAAAGGGATGGATGAGCAGTTCTTC.

This clone was counted a single time. The chain links TRBV5-4 to TRBJ1-1; maybe TRBD1 (5 bases). With 6 bases removed from V and 3 bases from J, the gap between germline ends came to 12 bases. Germline loops: CDR1 SGHNT, CDR2 YYREEE (reference sequence). This CDR3 comprises 13 residues. In nucleotides, the CDR3 is TGTGCCAGCAACGGGGGACGGGACACTGAAGCTTTCTTT. Protein product: CASNGGRDTEAFF.

The chain combines TRBV14 with TRBJ2-1, with TRBD2 as a possible D gene (5 bases). The CDR3 is made up of 13 amino acids. V was pared by 6 bases and J by 12 bases, with 18 bases between. The germline gives CDR1 SGHDN, CDR2 FVKESK. The DNA for the CDR3 is TGTGCCAGCAGTACTCTCTCCATCGCGGGGCAGTTCTTC. It specifies CASSTLSIAGQFF.

Note on this clone: At the DNA level, this CDR3 is encoded by other sequences in the same sample as well. This chain links TRBV7-9 with TRBJ1-5, with TRBD1 identical over 7 bases. From germline, CDR1 is SEHNR and CDR2 FQNEAQ (reference sequence). With 4 bases clipped from V and 4 bases from J, the junction kept 1 base outside the gene matches. This CDR3 is 13 amino acids long. CDR3 region: CASSSGGNQPQHF. The CDR3 coding sequence is TGTGCCAGCAGCTCAGGGGGAAATCAGCCCCAGCATTTT. The full variable domain, in which reference TRBV7-9 and TRBJ1-5 provide the parts outside the CDR3, is DTGVSQNPRHKITKRGQNVTFRCDPISEHNRLYWYRQTLGQGPEFLTYFQNEAQLEKSRLLSDRFSAERPKGSFSTLEIQRTEQGDSAMYLCASSSGGNQPQHFGDGTRLSIL.